Listed here is a single T cell receptor beta chain. Germline CDR1 SQVTM, CDR2 ANQGSEA. V lost 7 bases, J lost 6 bases, and 9 bases lay in between. The CDR3 spans 10 residues. Drawing of peripheral blood yielded roughly 9.3 milliliters from each donor. A minimum of 6 micrograms of total RNA was extracted per sample. This entry is derived from a study of blood T cells in healthy people across ages. PCR was performed a second time for about 6 to 12 cycles using a sample-barcoded 5' primer and a J-beta primer mix. TCRdb used MiXCR to reprocess the 5' RACE reads, holding one entry per CDR3 protein. This table holds about 680,000 distinct CDR3 sequences, around 48% found once.

This receptor was taken from a woman aged 55-75 years in good health. The sample comprised blood. The chain links TRBV29-1 to TRBJ1-2; a weak D match, TRBD1 (6 bases). CDR3 bases: TGCAGCGAGGGGGGAGATGGCTACACCTTC. This codes for CSEGGDGYTF.